The entry that follows covers one T cell receptor (beta chain) sequence. Per the original data handling: Reference gene primer amplification gave nucleated cell count estimates. This table comes from immunoSEQ multiplex PCR, and its TCRdb copy is limited to in-frame clones, with some not included. V, J and clone size reflect that table, while D and trimming were determined from the DNA. The repertoire holds some 75,000 clones, with 85% to 90% as singletons. The data originate from a study of blood T cell repertoires in COVID-19. This CDR3 contains 15 residues. The J segment lost 7 bases and the V segment lost 5 bases, leaving 12 bases of the junction unmatched. Germline values: CDR1 SGHAT, CDR2 FQNNGV.

This sequence originates from a man in his fifties or sixties with acute or convalescent COVID-19. This chain links TRBV11-2 with TRBJ2-5; 8 bases align to TRBD2. The sample comprised peripheral blood. In nucleotides, the CDR3 is TGTGCCAGCAGCACGAGCGGGAGTGGTCTAAGGACCCAGTACTTC. Protein: CASSTSGSGLRTQYF.